This entry is about one T cell receptor (beta chain). CDR3 length equals 16 residues. Trimming shortened V by 6 bases and J by 1 base, and 16 bases separated the two germline ends. CDR1 is SGHNT, CDR2 YENEEA, per germline. Clones were sequenced by immunoSEQ multiplex PCR, and TCRdb holds only the in-frame ones, with some missing. Of about 160,000 clones listed, 70% to 90% are singletons. The data belong to a study of blood T cell repertoires in COVID-19. Study-wide context: Whether acute or convalescent, the COVID-19 samples came from the United States, Italy and Spain.

The sample comprised peripheral blood. This clonotype was obtained from a man aged 35-49 years with acute or convalescent COVID-19. The chain couples TRBV11-3 to TRBJ2-1; perhaps TRBD1 as D (6 bases). Here the CDR3 reads CASSGGRGGSYNEQFF. The CDR3 coding sequence is TGTGCCAGCAGTGGTGGGAGAGGGGGTTCCTACAATGAGCAGTTCTTC.